The present T cell receptor (beta chain) was sequenced within a study of cytomegalovirus exposure and HLA in healthy donors. The CDR3 covers 15 residues. The germline gives CDR1 SGHAT, CDR2 FQNNGV. Comments on this clone: The antigen remains undetermined. One end of the junction fails to match germline, which may point to a read error.

General observations from the study: Some 17,000 TCR beta sequences were associated with HLA alleles at 0.05 false discovery rate in a later analysis.

Researchers ran the PCR with 60 Vbeta and 13 Jbeta primers. TCRdb keeps only in-frame clones here, not all; method: immunoSEQ multiplex PCR. The sample lists approximately 150,000 clones; just under 80% were seen once. This sequence originates from a woman aged 40 to 50 in good health and CMV-seropositive. Sequenced material: PBMCs. The chain links TRBV11-2 to TRBJ1-3; D unclear. The CDR3 DNA reads as TGTGCCAGCACCTTAGTTCTGGGTCCCCGGGACACCATATATTTT. Translated: CASTLVLGPRDTIYF.